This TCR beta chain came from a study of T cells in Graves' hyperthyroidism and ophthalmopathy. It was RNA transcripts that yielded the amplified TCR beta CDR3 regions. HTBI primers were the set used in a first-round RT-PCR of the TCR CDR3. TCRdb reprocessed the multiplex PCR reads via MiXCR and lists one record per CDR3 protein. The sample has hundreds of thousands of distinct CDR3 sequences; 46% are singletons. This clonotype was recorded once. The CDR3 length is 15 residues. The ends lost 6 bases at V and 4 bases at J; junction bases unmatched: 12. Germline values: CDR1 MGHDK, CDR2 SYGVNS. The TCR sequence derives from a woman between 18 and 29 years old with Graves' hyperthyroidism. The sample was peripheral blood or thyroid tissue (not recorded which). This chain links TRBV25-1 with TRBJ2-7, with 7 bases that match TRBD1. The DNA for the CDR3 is TGTGCCAGCAGCTACCCCCTTGGACAGGATTACGAGCAGTACTTC. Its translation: CASSYPLGQDYEQYF.